The 20 T cell receptor beta chains below were found in one sample sequenced in a study of shared clonotypes between healthy human individuals. Sequenced by immunoSEQ multiplex PCR; TCRdb stores in-frame clones only, minus some. This sample has 1,400,000 or so clones, with roughly 98.5% found just once. Sequenced input: naive CD4+ T cells sorted from blood. Subset described: CD45RA+ positively selected. The receptor set was obtained from a man aged 25 to 40 in good health.

The chain combines TRBV6-6 with TRBJ2-1; perhaps TRBD1 as D (5 bases). Deletions cut 7 bases from V and 7 bases from J, with 14 bases between. Germline CDR1 is MNHNY and CDR2 is SVGAGI (reference sequence). The CDR3 contains 13 residues. The CDR3 sequence is CASTGRIRNEQFF. CDR3 DNA sequence: TGTGCCAGCACAGGGCGAATACGGAATGAGCAGTTCTTC.

The chain recombines TRBV5-4 with TRBJ2-3, with D maybe TRBD2 (6 bases). Trimming took 5 bases from V and 1 from J, leaving 23 bases between them. This CDR3 has 18 residues. CDR1 and CDR2 (germline): SGHNT, YYREEE (reference sequence). DNA for the CDR3: TGTGCCAGCAGGCCCCCTTTGCGGGACCAACGAGGCACAGATACGCAGTATTTT. It translates to CASRPPLRDQRGTDTQYF.

V gene TRBV6-5 combines with J gene TRBJ1-1; possibly TRBD1 for D (5 bases). Germline CDR1 is MNHEY and CDR2 is SVGAGI. Trimming removed 5 bases at V and 7 bases at J, with 11 bases between. CDR3 length equals 12 residues. The CDR3 loop reads CASSQLGGEAFF. The CDR3 DNA is TGTGCCAGCAGTCAACTCGGGGGTGAAGCTTTCTTT.

The chain recombines TRBV27 with TRBJ2-7; TRBD1 might be the D (6 bases). This CDR3 has 16 amino acids. V was cut by 5 bases and J by 3 bases, with 20 bases left in between. Germline values: CDR1 MNHEY, CDR2 SMNVEV (reference sequence). The CDR3 sequence is CASSRTVTEIRYEQYF. DNA of the CDR3: TGTGCCAGCAGTAGGACAGTTACGGAGATTCGCTACGAGCAGTACTTC.

J is TRBJ2-7 and V is TRBV7-9, with D maybe TRBD1 (6 bases). Germline-derived CDR1 and CDR2 are SEHNR and FQNEAQ (reference sequence). V lost 3 bases and J lost 5, with 17 bases in between. This CDR3 region has 15 residues. The CDR3 region is CASSLVQGLEDEQYF. In nucleotides, the CDR3 is TGTGCCAGCAGCTTGGTACAGGGCCTCGAGGACGAGCAGTACTTC.

The chain carries TRBV27 and TRBJ2-7; maybe TRBD1 (7 bases). In germline, CDR1 is MNHEY, CDR2 SMNVEV (reference sequence). V dropped 0 bases and J dropped 5 bases, with 14 bases sitting between them. The CDR3 sequence is 15 residues long. CDR3 in amino acids: CASSLSGRGAHEQYF. DNA for the CDR3: TGTGCCAGCAGTTTATCGGGCAGGGGGGCTCACGAGCAGTACTTC.

The genes are TRBV18 and TRBJ2-4; possibly TRBD2 for D (6 bases). Germline V gene data show CDR1 as KGHSH and CDR2 as LQKENI. V dropped 2 bases and J dropped 4 bases, with 12 bases sitting between them. The CDR3 consists of 15 residues. CDR3 nucleotides: TGTGCCAGCTCACCAACGGGGGTATTTAAAAACATTCAGTACTTC. Translated: CASSPTGVFKNIQYF. Full variable domain (rest looked up from reference TRBV18 and TRBJ2-4): NAGVMQNPRHLVRRRGQEARLRCSPMKGHSHVYWYRQLPEEGLKFMVYLQKENIIDESGMPKERFSAEFPKEGPSILRIQQVVRGDSAAYFCASSPTGVFKNIQYFGAGTRLSVL.

V gene TRBV5-4 combines with J gene TRBJ2-1; no firm D call. CDR1 is SGHNT and CDR2 is YYREEE in the germline V gene (reference sequence). The V end lost 5 bases, the J end lost 5 bases, and 17 bases lay between the germline ends. The CDR3 consists of 15 residues. CDR3 bases: TGTGCCAGCAGTCTTAAGCTGGCAGTTCACAATGAGCAGTTCTTC. Translation gives CASSLKLAVHNEQFF. Supplemented by reference TRBV5-4 and TRBJ2-1, the full variable domain reads ETGVTQSPTHLIKTRGQQVTLRCSSQSGHNTVSWYQQALGQGPQFIFQYYREEENGRGNFPPRFSGLQFPNYSSELNVNALELDDSALYLCASSLKLAVHNEQFFGPGTRLTVL.

Concerning this clone: Different DNA sequences within this sample yield the same CDR3. This chain joins TRBV18 and TRBJ1-1; D not resolved. The CDR3 is 12 residues long. Looked up from germline, CDR1 is KGHSH and CDR2 is LQKENI. V was trimmed by 3 bases and J by 1 base, leaving 3 bases between them. This CDR3 is CASSPQNTEAFF. The CDR3 DNA reads TGTGCCAGCTCACCTCAGAACACTGAAGCTTTCTTT.

The J gene is TRBJ2-7, the V gene TRBV7-6; TRBD2 matches 11 bases. This CDR3 is 16 amino acids long. The germline V gene encodes CDR1 SGHVS and CDR2 FNYEAQ. V trimming: 5 bases; J trimming: 0 bases; junction bases outside the gene matches: 6. The CDR3 DNA sequence: TGTGCCAGCAGCGCCGGACTAGCGGGCCTCTCCTACGAGCAGTACTTC. Amino acids: CASSAGLAGLSYEQYF.

The genes are TRBV6-1 and TRBJ2-1; no reliable D call. The CDR3 covers 13 residues. Germline CDR1 reads MNHNS; CDR2 reads SASEGT. Trimming cost V 10 bases and J 9 bases, with 19 bases left between them. Here the CDR3 reads CATNPRRLGEQFF. CDR3 coding DNA: TGTGCCACCAACCCCCGGCGCCTAGGTGAGCAGTTCTTC.

The V call is TRBV29-1, the J call TRBJ2-7; 9 bases are shared with TRBD1. The V gene's germline CDR1 is SQVTM and CDR2 ANQGSEA. This CDR3 has 14 amino acids. The V segment lost 5 bases and the J segment 1 base; nucleotides outside the gene matches: 6. This CDR3 is CSVYDRGRSYEQYF. The CDR3 DNA is TGCAGCGTTTATGACAGGGGGAGGTCCTACGAGCAGTACTTC.

The V gene is TRBV7-9, the J gene TRBJ2-2, with no clear D. Per germline, CDR1 SEHNR and CDR2 FQNEAQ (reference sequence). V was pared by 2 bases and J by 7 bases, with 11 bases between. The CDR3 is 14 residues long. The CDR3 region is CASSLRTGFGELFF. CDR3 nucleotides: TGTGCCAGCAGCTTACGGACCGGATTCGGGGAGCTGTTTTTT.

In its sample, this clone was seen once. The rearrangement links TRBV30 to TRBJ2-7; 10 nucleotides align to TRBD1. After removal of 3 bases from V and 1 base from J, the junction contained 3 bases not matched to a gene. CDR1 is GTSNPN, CDR2 SVGIG, per germline (reference sequence). The CDR3 runs to 14 residues. This CDR3 is CAWRKGQGSYEQYF. DNA of the CDR3: TGTGCCTGGAGAAAGGGACAGGGGTCCTACGAGCAGTACTTC.

The chain links TRBV2 to TRBJ2-7, with 9 bases identical to TRBD1. CDR1 and CDR2 (germline): SNHLY, FYNNEI. The V and J ends lost 4 bases and 2 bases, in that order; junction bases with no gene match: 6. This CDR3 is 15 amino acids long. The DNA of the CDR3 is TGTGCCAGCAGTGTGGAGACAGGGGGACCCTACGAGCAGTACTTC. Translating gives CASSVETGGPYEQYF.

V and J are TRBV6-1 and TRBJ1-5; D call uncertain. Trimming removed 6 bases at V and 7 bases at J, with 10 bases between. The CDR3 consists of 12 residues. Per the germline V gene, CDR1 is MNHNS and CDR2 is SASEGT. The CDR3 sequence is CASSKRWQPQHF. In DNA, the CDR3 is TGTGCCAGCAGCAAGAGGTGGCAGCCCCAGCATTTT.

Concerning this clone itself: The sample holds other DNA sequences that translate to the same CDR3. J is TRBJ2-7 and V is TRBV20-1, with D tentatively TRBD1 or TRBD2 (5 bases each). The germline V gene encodes CDR1 DFQATT and CDR2 SNEGSKA (reference sequence). This CDR3 comprises 11 residues. Trimming took off 6 bases at V and 2 bases at J, with 8 bases between the two ends. CDR3 in DNA: TGCAGTGCGGGGGACGCCTACGAGCAGTACTTC. This translates into CSAGDAYEQYF.

This clone was recorded once. The gene calls are TRBV10-3 and TRBJ2-5; 12 nucleotides match TRBD2. The germline gives CDR1 ENHRY, CDR2 SYGVKD. J gave up 5 bases and V 5 bases, and 6 bases lay outside the gene matches. This CDR3 has 15 residues. The CDR3 DNA reads TGTGCCATCAGTCCCCTAGCGGGAGGGCGGGAGACCCAGTACTTC. Translating it yields CAISPLAGGRETQYF.

The chain is built from TRBV7-9 and TRBJ2-3; 10 bases fit TRBD2. J gave up 1 base and V 6 bases, and 7 bases lay outside the gene matches. The germline CDR1 and CDR2 sequences are SEHNR and FQNEAQ (reference sequence). This CDR3 has 16 amino acids. The CDR3 protein is CASRQRAGGGTDTQYF. The CDR3 region has the DNA TGTGCCAGCAGACAGAGAGCGGGAGGGGGCACAGATACGCAGTATTTT.

The CDR3 protein is CASSAGQTYEQYF. The CDR3 DNA is TGTGCCAGCAGCGCGGGACAGACCTACGAGCAGTACTTC. This chain joins TRBV7-9 and TRBJ2-7; TRBD1 is a possible D gene (7 bases). CDR1 and CDR2 (germline): SEHNR, FQNEAQ (reference sequence). This CDR3 region has 13 residues. Trimming left V 5 bases short and J 2 bases short, with 10 bases between.